These T cell receptor beta chains were read from a single sample in a study of regulatory T cells in long-lasting Graves disease. TCRdb reanalysed the multiplex PCR reads using MiXCR and keeps one entry per CDR3 protein. The sample consists of approximately 460,000 distinct CDR3 sequences, about a sixth of them appearing once. Another study also made use of these data, one on T cells in Graves' hyperthyroidism and ophthalmopathy.

Sequencing was performed on peripheral blood mononuclear cells (PBMCs), taken at new diagnosis, from a patient treated with antithyroid drugs. These receptors originate from a woman in her 30s with Graves disease. CDR3s include the opening cysteine and the closing phenylalanine or tryptophan. A D gene is named only where the DNA matches it firmly. Size is omitted from some rows. Given values are once, few, many or a class for expanded clones.

d_gene,v_gene,abundance,j_gene,CDR3aa,CDR3nt
TRBD2,TRBV27,few,TRBJ2-1,CASNKAGGMSNEQFF,TGTGCCAGCAACAAAGCGGGAGGGATGTCCAATGAGCAGTTCTTC
NA,TRBV14,few,TRBJ2-2,CASSQDINFTGGKLFF,TGTGCCAGCAGCCAAGATATTAATTTTACTGGGGGGAAACTGTTTTTT
NA,TRBV19,NA,TRBJ1-2,CASSTRIPDSQGHYGYTF,TGTGCCAGTAGTACCCGAATACCGGACAGTCAAGGTCACTATGGCTACACCTTC
TRBD1,TRBV18,many,TRBJ1-5,CASSPNRGGQPQHF,TGTGCCAGCTCACCTAACAGGGGTGGGCAGCCCCAGCATTTT
NA,TRBV2,few,TRBJ2-1,CASSHEAPVSDFNEQFF,TGTGCCAGCAGTCATGAGGCCCCCGTTAGTGATTTCAATGAGCAGTTCTTC
NA,TRBV7-9,NA,TRBJ1-5,CASSINSGEGGQPQHF,TGTGCCAGCAGCATAAACTCGGGGGAAGGTGGTCAGCCCCAGCATTTT
NA,TRBV24-1,few,TRBJ2-3,CATSDLSLDTQYF,TGTGCCACCAGTGATTTGTCGTTAGATACGCAGTATTTT
TRBD1,TRBV7-9,many,TRBJ2-4,CASSFPDRGKNIQYF,TGTGCCAGCAGCTTCCCAGACAGGGGGAAAAACATTCAGTACTTC
TRBD2,TRBV20-1,few,TRBJ2-6,CSARVPGLADISGANVLTF,TGCAGTGCTAGAGTTCCGGGACTAGCGGATATCTCTGGGGCCAACGTCCTGACTTTC
NA,TRBV19,few,TRBJ1-5,CASTDSRDQPQHF,TGTGCCAGTACTGACTCCAGGGATCAGCCCCAGCATTTT
NA,TRBV5-1,many,TRBJ1-2,CASSLERLRGYTF,TGCGCCAGCAGCTTGGAACGGCTCAGGGGCTACACCTTC
NA,TRBV30,many,TRBJ1-1,CAWKLGDGTEAFF,TGTGCCTGGAAGTTAGGGGACGGCACTGAAGCTTTCTTT
NA,TRBV5-1,NA,TRBJ1-3,CASSLIPSRSGNTIYF,TGCGCCAGCAGCTTGATTCCGTCCCGCTCTGGAAACACCATATATTTT
NA,TRBV11-2,many,TRBJ2-7,CASSPEGGLTYEQYF,TGTGCCAGCAGCCCCGAGGGGGGATTAACCTACGAGCAGTACTTC
TRBD2,TRBV27,few,TRBJ2-1,CASSLPGRQHNEQFF,TGTGCCAGCAGTCTCCCCGGGAGGCAACACAATGAGCAGTTCTTC
NA,TRBV5-1,NA,TRBJ2-1,CASSSGLPTYNEQFF,TGCGCCAGCAGCTCAGGACTCCCGACCTACAATGAGCAGTTCTTC
TRBD2,TRBV12-5,many,TRBJ2-1,CASGFLPSGRARVNEQFF,TGTGCTAGTGGTTTTCTGCCTAGCGGGAGGGCTAGAGTCAATGAGCAGTTCTTC
TRBD1,TRBV20-1,many,TRBJ1-2,CSAEGGAAYGYTF,TGCAGCGCTGAAGGGGGCGCAGCCTATGGCTACACCTTC
NA,TRBV6-1,many,TRBJ2-5,CASMGSRVQETQYF,TGTGCCAGCATGGGTAGCAGAGTTCAAGAGACCCAGTACTTC
NA,TRBV11-2,many,TRBJ1-5,CASLGGRGEHSNQPQHF,TGTGCCAGCCTCGGGGGGAGGGGCGAACATAGCAATCAGCCCCAGCATTTT
TRBD1,TRBV27,many,TRBJ1-1,CASSTPGQPAKNTEAFF,TGTGCCAGCAGTACTCCGGGACAGCCGGCCAAGAACACTGAAGCTTTCTTT
NA,TRBV20-1,NA,TRBJ1-3,CSAQIVGNTIYF,TGCAGTGCTCAAATAGTTGGAAACACCATATATTTT
NA,TRBV11-2,many,TRBJ2-3,CASSLVEQYF,TGTGCCAGCAGCCTGGTTGAGCAGTATTTT
NA,TRBV3-1,many,TRBJ2-7,CASSPEGSSYEQYF,TGTGCCAGCAGCCCTGAGGGCAGCTCCTACGAGCAGTACTTC
NA,TRBV28,NA,TRBJ1-2,CASRTAPVYGYTF,TGTGCCAGCAGAACAGCTCCGGTCTATGGCTACACCTTC
TRBD1,TRBV19,few,TRBJ1-5,CASSTGRGGYSGNQPQHF,TGTGCCAGTAGTACGGGCAGGGGGGGTTATTCGGGCAATCAGCCCCAGCATTTT
NA,TRBV12-3/TRBV12-4,many,TRBJ2-3,CASRQRASTDTQYF,TGTGCCAGCAGGCAGCGAGCTAGCACAGATACGCAGTATTTT
NA,TRBV5-1,many,TRBJ1-1,CASSITLASGQAFF,TGCGCCAGCAGCATAACGCTAGCTTCAGGGCAAGCTTTCTTT
NA,TRBV28,NA,TRBJ2-1,CASSPHRGVGGNGYNEQFF,TGCGCCAGCAGCCCTCACAGGGGGGTGGGGGGGAATGGATACAATGAGCAGTTCTTC
TRBD1,TRBV20-1,NA,TRBJ2-6,CSASRRQGVAGANVLTF,TGCAGTGCTAGCCGCAGACAGGGTGTAGCCGGGGCCAACGTCCTGACTTTC
NA,TRBV30,NA,TRBJ1-1,CAWSVGSYTEAFF,TGTGCCTGGAGTGTGGGGTCGTACACTGAAGCTTTCTTT
NA,TRBV28,many,TRBJ1-1,CASSLPRVNTEAFF,TGTGCCAGCAGTTTACCCAGGGTGAACACTGAAGCTTTCTTT
NA,TRBV18,many,TRBJ1-5,CASSPFDEGPRPQHF,TGTGCCAGCTCACCATTCGACGAGGGCCCGCGGCCCCAGCATTTT
NA,TRBV28,many,TRBJ2-7,CASSLPKTKKYYEQYF,TGTGCCAGCAGTTTACCGAAGACAAAAAAATACTACGAGCAGTACTTC
TRBD1,TRBV9,NA,TRBJ2-2,CASSPRGQDTGELFF,TGTGCCAGCAGCCCTAGAGGACAGGACACCGGGGAGCTGTTTTTT
NA,TRBV4-1,many,TRBJ2-5,CASSQEWPHQETQYF,TGCGCCAGCAGCCAAGAGTGGCCTCACCAAGAGACCCAGTACTTC
TRBD1,TRBV20-1,NA,TRBJ2-7,CSASSGYTGGAVDIRENF,TGCAGTGCTTCTTCGGGCTACACAGGGGGTGCCGTTGATATTCGAGAAAACTTC
NA,TRBV20-1,few,TRBJ2-7,CSAADSSYEQYF,TGCAGTGCAGCCGACAGCTCCTACGAGCAGTACTTC
TRBD2,TRBV28,many,TRBJ2-7,CASSQISGSHYEQYF,TGTGCCAGCAGCCAAATTAGCGGGAGCCACTACGAGCAGTACTTC
NA,TRBV20-1,many,TRBJ2-3,CSAPPIRGSLESTQYF,TGCAGTGCGCCCCCCATTAGGGGATCCTTGGAGAGCACGCAGTATTTT
TRBD2,TRBV28,many,TRBJ2-1,CASRTSGSWNEQFF,TGTGCCAGCAGGACTAGCGGGAGTTGGAATGAGCAGTTCTTC
TRBD2,TRBV12-3/TRBV12-4,few,TRBJ2-1,CASEGEAGGPNEQFF,TGTGCCAGCGAAGGGGAGGCGGGAGGACCGAATGAGCAGTTCTTC
TRBD2,TRBV20-1,many,TRBJ2-3,CSARHSSGIGASTDTQYF,TGCAGTGCTAGGCATTCGAGCGGGATAGGGGCTAGCACAGATACGCAGTATTTT
TRBD1,TRBV29-1,NA,TRBJ1-1,CSVGGQGAFF,TGCAGCGTTGGCGGACAGGGGGCTTTCTTT
TRBD1,TRBV7-9,many,TRBJ2-7,CASSLTGAGSYEQYF,TGTGCCAGCAGCTTGACAGGGGCAGGCTCCTACGAGCAGTACTTC
NA,TRBV28,many,TRBJ2-5,CASSLRGDSQETQYF,TGTGCCAGCAGCCTAAGGGGCGACAGTCAAGAGACCCAGTACTTC
NA,TRBV28,few,TRBJ1-4,CASADGRIFGMKKLFF,TGTGCCAGCGCCGATGGGAGAATTTTTGGCATGAAAAAACTGTTTTTT